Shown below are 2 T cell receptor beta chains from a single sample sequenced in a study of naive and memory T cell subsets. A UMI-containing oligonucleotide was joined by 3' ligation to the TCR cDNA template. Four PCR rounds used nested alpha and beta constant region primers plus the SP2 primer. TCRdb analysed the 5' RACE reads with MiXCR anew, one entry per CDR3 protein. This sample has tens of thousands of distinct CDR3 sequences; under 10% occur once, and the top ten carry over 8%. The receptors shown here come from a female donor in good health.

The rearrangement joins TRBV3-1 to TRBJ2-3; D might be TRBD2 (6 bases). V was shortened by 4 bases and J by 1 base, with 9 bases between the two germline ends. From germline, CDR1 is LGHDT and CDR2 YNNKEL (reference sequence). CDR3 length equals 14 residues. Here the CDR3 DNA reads TGTGCCAGCAGCCGGGGGGTACGCACAGATACGCAGTATTTT. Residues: CASSRGVRTDTQYF.

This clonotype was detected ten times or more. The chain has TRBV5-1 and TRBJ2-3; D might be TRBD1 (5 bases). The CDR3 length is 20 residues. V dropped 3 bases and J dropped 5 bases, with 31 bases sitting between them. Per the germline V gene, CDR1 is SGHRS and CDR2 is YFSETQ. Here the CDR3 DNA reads TGCGCCAGCAGCTCAGACAGTCGAGCTCTTTCGTTTCGCGCCCGAGATACGCAGTATTTT. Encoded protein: CASSSDSRALSFRARDTQYF. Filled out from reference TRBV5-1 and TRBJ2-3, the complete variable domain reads KAGVTQTPRYLIKTRGQQVTLSCSPISGHRSVSWYQQTPGQGLQFLFEYFSETQRNKGNFPGRFSGRQFSNSRSEMNVSTLELGDSALYLCASSSDSRALSFRARDTQYFGPGTRLTVL.